The TCR beta chain described here comes from a study of T-cell reconstitution after alpha-beta-depleted transplantation in children. V shed 6 bases and J shed 1 base, with 18 bases lying between them. This CDR3 spans 16 amino acids. Germline loops: CDR1 LNHDA, CDR2 SQIVND (reference sequence). A library of TCRbeta sequences, prepared with unique molecular identifiers, was generated. TCRdb re-analysed the PCR reads in MiXCR, keeping a single row per CDR3 protein. The sample holds about a million distinct CDR3 sequences, about 30% seen once. The V gene is TRBV19, the J gene TRBJ1-1; a weak D match, TRBD1 (5 bases). The receptor's source is a boy under two years old who had a stem cell transplant for SCID, so the T cells may come from the graft donor. The material sequenced was PBMCs, mostly from graft donor cells, taken 360 days after TCRalphabeta/CD19-depleted stem cell transplant. CDR3 DNA: TGTGCCAGTAGCCCCCGGATGGGGGGGAAGAACACTGAAGCTTTCTTT. Translated: CASSPRMGGKNTEAFF.